Listed here are 9 T cell receptor beta chains from one sample, sequenced in a study of cytomegalovirus exposure and HLA in healthy donors. PCR employed 60 Vbeta and 13 Jbeta primers. Using immunoSEQ multiplex PCR, the repertoire was profiled, and TCRdb retains in-frame clones only, with some absent. The sample totals around 76,000 clones. Sequencing was performed on PBMCs. The receptor set was obtained from a boy between 10 and 17 years old in good health and CMV-seronegative.

The V call is TRBV7-2, the J call TRBJ1-1; no clear D gene. This CDR3 has 11 amino acids. Per the germline V gene, CDR1 is SGHTA and CDR2 is FQGNSA. Deletions cut 9 bases from V and 7 bases from J, with 12 bases between. The CDR3: CASHKAGEAFF. In nucleotides, the CDR3 is TGTGCCAGTCATAAGGCGGGTGAAGCTTTCTTT.

The chain couples TRBV4-1 to TRBJ1-4, with a weak D call TRBD1 (5 bases). V dropped 6 bases and J dropped 7 bases, with 18 bases sitting between them. From germline, CDR1 is MGHRA and CDR2 YSYEKL. The CDR3 runs to 15 residues. CDR3 region: CASSQTGLKSEKLFF. CDR3 nucleotides: TGCGCCAGCAGTCAGACGGGACTGAAGAGTGAAAAACTGTTTTTT.

The chain carries TRBV28 and TRBJ1-2; 9 bases match TRBD1. The CDR3 extends over 14 amino acids. The V segment lost 6 bases and the J segment 4 bases; nucleotides outside the gene matches: 6. The V gene's germline CDR1 is MDHEN and CDR2 SYDVKM. CDR3 region: CASRLDRGTYGYTF. Here the CDR3 DNA reads TGTGCCAGCAGACTGGACAGGGGAACCTATGGCTACACCTTC.

Points on this clone: Other DNA sequences in the same sample also yield this CDR3. The gene calls are TRBV30 and TRBJ1-6; D remains unclear. Between the trimmed V and J ends, which lost 5 bases and 7 bases, there was a span of 6 bases. Germline CDR1 and CDR2: GTSNPN and SVGIG (reference sequence). CDR3 length: 11 residues. CDR3 loop: CAWHRNSPLHF. The CDR3 DNA is TGTGCCTGGCACAGAAATTCACCCCTCCACTTT.

V and J are TRBV28 and TRBJ1-5; possibly TRBD1 for D (6 bases). This CDR3 is built from 12 residues. Trimming stripped 7 bases from V and 6 bases from J, with 10 bases between. Germline lookup yields CDR1 MDHEN and CDR2 SYDVKM. The CDR3 loop reads CASTGVTQPQHF. CDR3 DNA sequence: TGTGCCAGCACAGGGGTTACTCAGCCCCAGCATTTT.

The genes are TRBV4-1 and TRBJ2-1; 8 nucleotides match TRBD1. Per germline, CDR1 MGHRA and CDR2 YSYEKL. The CDR3 sequence is 16 residues long. Unmatched junction bases numbered 7, after V lost 2 bases and J lost 4 bases. The CDR3 here is CASSQPGTGGYNEQFF. As DNA, the CDR3 is TGCGCCAGCAGCCAACCCGGGACAGGAGGTTACAATGAGCAGTTCTTC.

The chain links TRBV5-6 to TRBJ1-2, with no clear D. Trimming stripped 4 bases from V and 4 bases from J, with 20 bases between. The germline V gene has CDR1 SGHDT and CDR2 YYEEEE. CDR3 size: 16 residues. This chain's CDR3 is CASSHLREPIPYGYTF. The CDR3 DNA sequence: TGTGCCAGCAGCCACCTCCGGGAGCCAATTCCCTATGGCTACACCTTC.

The chain has TRBV30 and TRBJ2-1, with D perhaps matching TRBD1 (6 bases). V shed 3 bases and J shed 4 bases, with 25 bases lying between them. CDR1 GTSNPN and CDR2 SVGIG come from the germline V gene (reference sequence). This CDR3 spans 18 amino acids. The CDR3 coding sequence is TGTGCCTGGAGGGACACCCTCGGGACAAGAAAAAATTACAATGAGCAGTTCTTC. Translation: CAWRDTLGTRKNYNEQFF.

The chain is built from TRBV30 and TRBJ2-5; TRBD2 might be the D (6 bases). From germline, CDR1 is GTSNPN and CDR2 SVGIG (reference sequence). The CDR3 extends over 13 amino acids. V lost 2 bases and J lost 5, with 12 bases in between. The CDR3 sequence is CAWSPNLAETQYF. For the CDR3, the DNA is TGTGCCTGGAGTCCGAACCTAGCGGAGACCCAGTACTTC.